The 30 T cell receptor beta chains reported below all come from one sample, sequenced in a study of blood T cell repertoires in COVID-19. Profiling relied on immunoSEQ multiplex PCR, and the TCRdb table lists in-frame clones only, not all of them. The data hold some 190,000 clones, with approximately 81% observed a single time. The sequenced sample was peripheral blood. The receptors stem from a person aged 70 to 85 with COVID-19, enrolled during active disease.

The CDR3 region is CASSPDPQGAPPGELFF. CDR3 nucleotide sequence: TGCGCCAGCAGCCCCGACCCCCAGGGGGCGCCTCCCGGGGAGCTGTTTTTT. V gene TRBV5-1 combines with J gene TRBJ2-2; 8 nucleotides agree with TRBD1. Germline-derived CDR1 and CDR2 are SGHRS and YFSETQ. The CDR3 has 17 residues. Trimming removed 4 bases from V and 6 bases from J; junction bases left unmatched: 14.

This clone has a count of ten or more. This sample includes further DNA sequences coding for the same CDR3. The gene calls are TRBV28 and TRBJ2-7; D perhaps matches TRBD2 (5 bases). The length of the CDR3 is 14 residues. V lost 2 bases and J lost 0, with 8 bases in between. Germline lookup yields CDR1 MDHEN and CDR2 SYDVKM. CDR3 region: CASSLTGISYEQYF. CDR3 bases: TGTGCCAGCAGTTTAACGGGAATCTCCTACGAGCAGTACTTC.

This clone was counted between two and nine times. This chain links TRBV29-1 with TRBJ1-1; TRBD1 matches 7 bases. The CDR3 is made up of 16 amino acids. Germline CDR1 reads SQVTM; CDR2 reads ANQGSEA. After removal of 5 bases from V and 1 base from J, the junction contained 13 bases not matched to a gene. The CDR3 loop is CSVRQGLGRGNTEAFF. The CDR3 DNA sequence: TGCAGCGTTCGACAGGGTCTCGGGAGAGGGAACACTGAAGCTTTCTTT.

The chain joins TRBV25-1 to TRBJ1-1; the D gene is possibly TRBD1 (6 bases). The V end was cut by 2 bases, the J end by 6 bases, with 16 bases between. Germline-derived CDR1 and CDR2 are MGHDK and SYGVNS. The CDR3 covers 15 residues. The CDR3 DNA is TGTGCCAGCAGTGAACAAGGCAGGGGATGGGCTGAAGCTTTCTTT. Protein: CASSEQGRGWAEAFF.

V is TRBV18 and J is TRBJ2-5, with D perhaps matching TRBD2 (5 bases). This CDR3 spans 16 amino acids. Germline CDR1 is KGHSH and CDR2 is LQKENI. Trimming pared 3 bases from V and 0 bases from J, leaving 14 bases between. CDR3 residues: CASSPQRAGDQETQYF. CDR3 nucleotides: TGTGCCAGCTCACCTCAGAGGGCAGGCGACCAAGAGACCCAGTACTTC.

This sequence joins TRBV5-4 and TRBJ2-1; no definite D call. CDR3 length: 13 amino acids. Trimming cost V 2 bases and J 5 bases, with 8 bases left between them. From germline, CDR1 is SGHNT and CDR2 YYREEE (reference sequence). CDR3 amino acids: CASSFVVDNEQFF. The CDR3 DNA sequence: TGTGCCAGCAGCTTTGTAGTTGACAATGAGCAGTTCTTC.

This clone occurred once. The chain joins TRBV7-9 to TRBJ1-5, with D possibly matching TRBD1 (5 bases). Germline lookup yields CDR1 SEHNR and CDR2 FQNEAQ (reference sequence). The CDR3 loop spans 14 amino acids. Trimming removed 5 bases from V and 3 bases from J, with 11 bases in between. This CDR3 reads CASSRDSLNQPQHF. In DNA form, the CDR3 reads TGTGCCAGCAGCAGAGACAGCCTCAATCAGCCCCAGCATTTT. The full variable domain, completed using reference TRBV7-9 and TRBJ1-5, is DTGVSQNPRHKITKRGQNVTFRCDPISEHNRLYWYRQTLGQGPEFLTYFQNEAQLEKSRLLSDRFSAERPKGSFSTLEIQRTEQGDSAMYLCASSRDSLNQPQHFGDGTRLSIL.

J is TRBJ1-6 and V is TRBV18; D call uncertain. The CDR3 is 14 residues long. Germline V gives CDR1 KGHSH, CDR2 LQKENI. V lost 8 bases, J lost 8 bases, and 16 bases lay in between. CDR3 region: CASTYGSGDSPLHF. The CDR3 DNA is TGTGCCAGCACCTACGGGAGTGGGGATTCACCCCTCCACTTT.

The rearrangement uses TRBV5-4 and TRBJ1-1, with D perhaps TRBD1 (5 bases). The V end lost 0 bases, the J end lost 1 base, and 10 bases lay between the germline ends. The CDR3 is 15 amino acids. Per the germline V gene, CDR1 is SGHNT and CDR2 is YYREEE (reference sequence). CDR3 loop: CASSLARGGNTEAFF. Written as DNA, the CDR3 is TGTGCCAGCAGCTTGGCCCGGGGGGGGAACACTGAAGCTTTCTTT.

V is TRBV7-2 and J is TRBJ2-2; 15 bases are shared with TRBD2. The CDR3 is 17 amino acids. After removal of 3 bases from V and 4 bases from J, the junction contained 3 bases not matched to a gene. Germline V gene sequence: CDR1 SGHTA, CDR2 FQGNSA. CDR3 residues: CASSFTGLAGGTGELFF. The CDR3 DNA is TGTGCCAGCAGCTTCACGGGACTAGCGGGGGGCACCGGGGAGCTGTTTTTT.

The chain uses TRBV6-5 and TRBJ1-1, with 9 bases fitting TRBD1. V was pared by 6 bases and J by 5 bases, with 7 bases of the junction left unmatched. Germline V CDR1 and CDR2: MNHEY, SVGAGI. CDR3 length equals 14 residues. CDR3: CASSLQGAATEAFF. The CDR3 DNA follows: TGTGCCAGCAGCCTACAGGGGGCAGCTACTGAAGCTTTCTTT.

This clone showed up just once. The rearrangement uses TRBV6-5 and TRBJ1-3, with D maybe TRBD1 (5 bases). The V end was cut by 5 bases, the J end by 2 bases, with 13 bases between. From germline, CDR1 is MNHEY and CDR2 SVGAGI. This CDR3 contains 15 residues. The CDR3 region is CASSTVDRAGNTIYF. DNA of the CDR3: TGTGCCAGCAGTACCGTCGACAGAGCTGGAAACACCATATATTTT.

The chain uses TRBV2 and TRBJ1-4; TRBD1 is a possible D gene (6 bases). Per germline, CDR1 SNHLY and CDR2 FYNNEI. V was clipped by 8 bases and J by 7 bases, with 17 bases between them. The CDR3 totals 14 residues. The CDR3 DNA follows: TGTGCCAGCGCCCGGACAGCGGGAAGTGAAAAACTGTTTTTT. Its translation: CASARTAGSEKLFF.

CDR3 sequence: CASSQDLVAGELFF. As DNA, the CDR3 is TGTGCCAGCAGCCAAGATCTAGTTGCCGGGGAGCTGTTTTTT. The chain has TRBV4-2 and TRBJ2-2; D not certain. Germline V gene lookup returns CDR1 LGHNA and CDR2 YNFKEQ. The V end was cut by 0 bases, the J end by 6 bases, with 8 bases between. The CDR3 consists of 14 residues.

This chain links TRBV6-5 with TRBJ2-4; TRBD1 agrees at 10 bases. The CDR3 contains 14 residues. Germline CDR1 and CDR2: MNHEY and SVGAGI. With V trimmed by 7 bases and J by 6 bases, 6 bases remained unmatched. CDR3 loop: CASTNRDRGNIQYF. The CDR3 DNA follows: TGTGCCAGCACGAACAGGGACAGGGGAAACATTCAGTACTTC.

This chain links TRBV4-1 with TRBJ1-5; 7 bases are a match to TRBD1. Losses at the gene ends were 2 bases for V and 4 bases for J; bases not matched to a gene: 8. Germline V gene lookup returns CDR1 MGHRA and CDR2 YSYEKL. The CDR3 loop spans 16 amino acids. This chain's CDR3 is CASSQRAGTENQPQHF. The CDR3 DNA is TGCGCCAGCAGCCAACGCGCCGGGACAGAGAATCAGCCCCAGCATTTT.

The V and J genes are TRBV28 and TRBJ2-4, with TRBD1 matching 7 bases. After removal of 3 bases from V and 3 bases from J, the junction contained 8 bases not matched to a gene. The CDR3 is 16 residues long. Germline-derived CDR1 and CDR2 are MDHEN and SYDVKM. The CDR3 coding sequence is TGTGCCAGCAGTTTGGTTCCTACAGGGGTCAAAAACATTCAGTACTTC. It is translated as CASSLVPTGVKNIQYF. Filled out from reference TRBV28 and TRBJ2-4, the complete variable domain reads DVKVTQSSRYLVKRTGEKVFLECVQDMDHENMFWYRQDPGLGLRLIYFSYDVKMKEKGDIPEGYSVSREKKERFSLILESASTNQTSMYLCASSLVPTGVKNIQYFGAGTRLSVL.

This clone was seen only once. The rearrangement links TRBV7-2 to TRBJ1-1; no reliable D call. Germline lookup yields CDR1 SGHTA and CDR2 FQGNSA. The ends were cut back, 1 base at V and 2 bases at J, with 14 bases in the middle. This CDR3 region has 16 residues. The DNA for the CDR3 is TGTGCCAGCAGCTTAGGGAGGGCGGCGGTAAACACTGAAGCTTTCTTT. Translated: CASSLGRAAVNTEAFF.

The rearrangement links TRBV9 to TRBJ2-1; 9 bases agree with TRBD2. The J segment lost 4 bases and the V segment lost 0 bases, leaving 2 bases of the junction unmatched. Germline-derived CDR1 and CDR2 are SGDLS and YYNGEE. This CDR3 comprises 15 residues. DNA for the CDR3: TGTGCCAGCAGCGTAGTGACTAGCGGTTACAATGAGCAGTTCTTC. Amino acid sequence: CASSVVTSGYNEQFF.

The chain is built from TRBV29-1 and TRBJ2-7; 12 nucleotides line up with TRBD1. With V trimmed by 7 bases and J by 6 bases, 16 bases remained unmatched. The CDR3 consists of 16 residues. The germline V gene encodes CDR1 SQVTM and CDR2 ANQGSEA. Here the CDR3 DNA reads TGCAGCGGGGGTGGCGGAGGGACAGGGGGCGATGGCGAGCAGTACTTC. Its protein product is CSGGGGGTGGDGEQYF.

This clone is a singleton in its sample. The rearrangement links TRBV11-2 to TRBJ2-1; 8 bases are shared with TRBD2. J gave up 9 bases and V 1 base, and 8 bases lay outside the gene matches. The CDR3 contains 15 residues. Germline V gives CDR1 SGHAT, CDR2 FQNNGV. The CDR3 sequence: CASSLAGGTPIEQFF. The CDR3 nucleotides read TGTGCCAGCAGCTTAGCGGGAGGGACCCCCATTGAGCAGTTCTTC.

V is TRBV7-9 and J is TRBJ1-2; D perhaps matches TRBD1 (6 bases). The CDR3 covers 15 residues. Per the germline V gene, CDR1 is SEHNR and CDR2 is FQNEAQ (reference sequence). V lost 1 base and J 7 bases, leaving 16 bases between the germline ends. CDR3 region: CASSLGLPGGSGYTF. The CDR3 DNA reads TGTGCCAGCAGCTTAGGGCTCCCGGGGGGCAGTGGCTACACCTTC.

The V and J genes are TRBV4-3 and TRBJ2-3, with D tentatively TRBD1 (6 bases). The CDR3 extends over 16 amino acids. Germline CDR1 is LGHNA and CDR2 is YSLEER. Trimming pared 0 bases from V and 0 bases from J, leaving 10 bases between. The CDR3 spells CASSQDPGHSTDTQYF. The CDR3 DNA reads TGCGCCAGCAGCCAAGATCCGGGACACAGCACAGATACGCAGTATTTT.

This clone was seen only once. The genes are TRBV7-9 and TRBJ2-3; D perhaps matches TRBD2 (7 bases). The CDR3 has 15 residues. V was clipped by 2 bases and J by 1 base, with 10 bases between them. Germline CDR1 SEHNR, CDR2 FQNEAQ (reference sequence). The CDR3 region is CASSLLGGGTDTQYF. The DNA for the CDR3 is TGTGCCAGCAGCTTACTAGGGGGGGGCACAGATACGCAGTATTTT.

The chain uses TRBV10-3 and TRBJ1-2; possible D gene TRBD1, 6 bases. The CDR3 is 15 amino acids. Germline CDR1 is ENHRY and CDR2 is SYGVKD. The V gene lost 3 bases and the J gene lost 4 bases, with 15 bases spanning the gap. The CDR3 protein is CAISDGGGLFYGYTF. In DNA, the CDR3 is TGTGCCATCAGTGATGGGGGGGGCTTGTTCTATGGCTACACCTTC.

The chain has TRBV4-2 and TRBJ2-7, with 8 nucleotides matching TRBD1. The length of the CDR3 is 15 residues. The ends lost 4 bases at V and 2 bases at J; junction bases unmatched: 7. Germline V gene sequence: CDR1 LGHNA, CDR2 YNFKEQ. In DNA form, the CDR3 reads TGTGCCAGCAGCCGGACAGGGACCCAAACCTACGAGCAGTACTTC. Amino acids: CASSRTGTQTYEQYF.

The chain employs TRBV5-1 and TRBJ1-3; TRBD1 is a possible D gene (6 bases). This CDR3 comprises 17 residues. CDR1 and CDR2 from the germline V gene are SGHRS and YFSETQ. The V end lost 4 bases, the J end lost 4 bases, and 21 bases lay between the germline ends. CDR3 in DNA: TGCGCCAGCAGCCCGCACGACAGGTCCTCTGCCGGAAACACCATATATTTT. Amino acids: CASSPHDRSSAGNTIYF.

V and J are TRBV18 and TRBJ1-1; TRBD1 aligns across 8 bases. Germline CDR1 is KGHSH and CDR2 is LQKENI. V was clipped by 3 bases and J by 5 bases; unmatched bases: 5. CDR3 length: 14 amino acids. The CDR3: CASSPSGGSTEAFF. CDR3 DNA: TGTGCCAGCTCACCCTCAGGGGGCTCGACTGAAGCTTTCTTT. Looking up the rest from reference TRBV18 and TRBJ1-1 gives the full variable domain: NAGVMQNPRHLVRRRGQEARLRCSPMKGHSHVYWYRQLPEEGLKFMVYLQKENIIDESGMPKERFSAEFPKEGPSILRIQQVVRGDSAAYFCASSPSGGSTEAFFGQGTRLTVV.

This sequence joins TRBV7-3 and TRBJ2-2, with 7 bases identical to TRBD1. Trimming at V came to 7 bases and at J to 7 bases, leaving 6 bases not matched to a gene. This CDR3 contains 13 residues. The germline gives CDR1 SGHTA, CDR2 FQGTGA. This CDR3 is CASTPPGGGELFF. CDR3 DNA: TGTGCCAGCACACCCCCAGGGGGCGGGGAGCTGTTTTTT.

This sequence joins TRBV28 and TRBJ2-7, with 8 positions matching TRBD2. V shed 0 bases, J shed 6 bases, and the junction held 4 bases outside the gene matches. This CDR3 region has 14 residues. Germline V gene lookup returns CDR1 MDHEN and CDR2 SYDVKM. The CDR3 sequence is CASSLWAGGSEQYF. The CDR3 coding sequence is TGTGCCAGCAGTTTATGGGCGGGGGGCTCCGAGCAGTACTTC.